What follows are 17 T cell receptor beta chains derived from one specimen sequenced in a study of post-analysis software for immune sequencing data. Study observations and caveats: About 5 TRBV segments appeared more often in patients than in controls, and TRBV5-6, TRBV5-1 and TRBV20-1 were among these.

The antigens these receptors bind are not known. Unique molecular identifiers tagged the TCR beta cDNA libraries. TCRdb passed the PCR reads through MiXCR, listing each CDR3 protein once. The sample yields around 710,000 distinct CDR3 sequences, roughly 50% seen once. Sequenced: blood. Receptors were obtained from a girl aged 5-17 years with multiple sclerosis.

V and J are TRBV5-1 and TRBJ2-2; 12 positions agree with TRBD2. The trim removed 6 bases at V and 7 bases at J, leaving 16 bases unmatched. There are 18 residues in the CDR3. CDR1 is SGHRS, CDR2 YFSETQ, per germline. CDR3 DNA: TGCGCCAGCAACTACCGTCCGGTGACTAGCGGGAGAAGCGGGGAGCTGTTTTTT. It codes for CASNYRPVTSGRSGELFF. Variable domain in full (rest from reference TRBV5-1 and TRBJ2-2): KAGVTQTPRYLIKTRGQQVTLSCSPISGHRSVSWYQQTPGQGLQFLFEYFSETQRNKGNFPGRFSGRQFSNSRSEMNVSTLELGDSALYLCASNYRPVTSGRSGELFFGEGSRLTVL.

The chain combines TRBV20-1 with TRBJ2-7, with 9 bases identical to TRBD2. J gave up 0 bases and V 0 bases, and 15 bases lay outside the gene matches. From germline, CDR1 is DFQATT and CDR2 SNEGSKA (reference sequence). The CDR3 contains 19 residues. CDR3 amino acids: CSARDLAVSGRGNSYEQYF. CDR3 coding DNA: TGCAGTGCTAGAGATCTCGCGGTTAGCGGGAGAGGGAACTCCTACGAGCAGTACTTC.

Written as DNA, the CDR3 is TGTGCCAGCAGCTTACCCAATGCCGCCTACAATGAGCAGTTCTTC. Protein product: CASSLPNAAYNEQFF. The chain carries TRBV7-9 and TRBJ2-1, with D hard to call. The V and J ends lost 2 bases and 2 bases respectively, with 10 bases between them. This CDR3 region has 15 residues. Germline V lookup: CDR1 SEHNR, CDR2 FQNEAQ (reference sequence).

The chain combines TRBV20-1 with TRBJ1-6; 8 bases fit TRBD1. Per the germline V gene, CDR1 is DFQATT and CDR2 is SNEGSKA (reference sequence). The V gene end was trimmed by 4 bases and the J gene end by 10 bases; junction bases not matched to a gene: 15. The CDR3 consists of 16 residues. Here the CDR3 DNA reads TGCAGTGCTAAAGGACAGGGAAATTTGGGTTTCTCACCCCTCCACTTT. This codes for CSAKGQGNLGFSPLHF.

This chain uses TRBV12-3 or TRBV12-4 with TRBJ2-4, with TRBD2 matching over 8 bases. The closer fit of TRBJ2-7 to the DNA end suggests the J call may be wrong. The CDR3 runs to 13 residues. CDR3 amino acids: CATGRGGSYEQYF. The CDR3 DNA is TGTGCCACCGGGAGGGGGGGCTCCTACGAGCAGTACTTC.

The chain carries TRBV24-1 and TRBJ2-1; TRBD1 matches at 8 bases. Germline loops: CDR1 KGHDR, CDR2 SFDVKD. Losses at the gene ends were 3 bases for V and 6 bases for J; bases not matched to a gene: 9. The CDR3 is 16 amino acids. CDR3 sequence (DNA): TGTGCCACCAGTGATGCCGGACAGGGAAAAGGCAATGAGCAGTTCTTC. Amino acid sequence: CATSDAGQGKGNEQFF.

This clonotype turned up a few times. The chain is built from TRBV3-1 and TRBJ1-2; no firm D call. This CDR3 is 15 amino acids long. Germline CDR1 reads LGHDT; CDR2 reads YNNKEL (reference sequence). The ends were cut back, 4 bases at V and 6 bases at J, with 18 bases in the middle. The CDR3 nucleotides are TGTGCCAGCAGCCCGCAAGGACTCTTAGGGAATGGCTACACCTTC. Its translation: CASSPQGLLGNGYTF.

The chain has TRBV12-3 or TRBV12-4 and TRBJ1-2; TRBD1 is a possible D gene (5 bases). This CDR3 spans 15 amino acids. V dropped 5 bases and J dropped 2 bases, with 15 bases sitting between them. CDR3: CASSPGVRENYGYTF. CDR3 DNA sequence: TGTGCCAGCAGTCCGGGGGTCCGGGAGAACTATGGCTACACCTTC.

The V call is TRBV11-2, the J call TRBJ2-3, with D possibly being TRBD2 (6 bases). The CDR3 is 16 amino acids. CDR1 SGHAT and CDR2 FQNNGV come from the germline V gene. Trimming took 2 bases from V and 1 from J, leaving 13 bases between them. The CDR3 nucleotides read TGTGCCAGCAGCTTAAGGGGTAGCGGTCGCACAGATACGCAGTATTTT. As protein: CASSLRGSGRTDTQYF.

The chain recombines TRBV4-2 with TRBJ2-4; no clear D gene. The CDR3 is made up of 16 amino acids. Trimming left V 4 bases short and J 2 bases short, with 15 bases between. Looked up from germline, CDR1 is LGHNA and CDR2 is YNFKEQ. CDR3 coding DNA: TGTGCCAGCAGCCCAGACTTGAGTTTGTCCAAAAACATTCAGTACTTC. Translating gives CASSPDLSLSKNIQYF.

This clonotype showed up just a few times. V usage is TRBV7-3 and J usage is TRBJ2-1; 9 bases map to TRBD2. The germline CDR1 and CDR2 sequences are SGHTA and FQGTGA. V lost 0 bases and J lost 4; bases outside the gene matches: 16. This CDR3 is 20 amino acids long. The CDR3 here is CASSLTRGGRALDRYNEQFF. CDR3 DNA sequence: TGTGCCAGCAGCTTAACGCGGGGCGGGAGGGCCCTCGACCGATACAATGAGCAGTTCTTC.

The chain employs TRBV7-9 and TRBJ1-1; 8 positions match TRBD1. Germline lookup yields CDR1 SEHNR and CDR2 FQNEAQ (reference sequence). The CDR3 is 14 amino acids. V shed 4 bases and J 1 base; nucleotides not matched to a gene: 2. The CDR3 region is CASSSQGANTEAFF. In DNA, the CDR3 is TGTGCCAGCAGCTCTCAGGGGGCGAACACTGAAGCTTTCTTT.

Concerning this clonotype: Mismatch with germline at one junction end may stem from a read error. The chain recombines TRBV3-1 with TRBJ1-1; D is perhaps TRBD1 (6 bases). The germline V gene has CDR1 LGHDT and CDR2 YNNKEL (reference sequence). This CDR3 is built from 15 residues. CDR3 in DNA: TGTGCCGGCAGCCAGCTCTTAGGGGGTGGCACTGAAGCTTTCTTT. Encoded protein: CAGSQLLGGGTEAFF.

This clonotype turned up a few times. The chain joins TRBV9 to TRBJ1-4; a possible D gene is TRBD1 (6 bases). CDR3 length: 15 amino acids. Trimming left V 3 bases short and J 8 bases short, with 17 bases between. Germline-derived CDR1 and CDR2 are SGDLS and YYNGEE. In DNA form, the CDR3 reads TGTGCCAGCAGCGCTTCGGGACTGAGGGGGGAAAAACTGTTTTTT. This gives the protein CASSASGLRGEKLFF.

This chain links TRBV7-3 with TRBJ2-6; D may be TRBD1 (5 bases). The CDR3 runs 15 residues. Between the trimmed V and J ends, which lost 5 bases and 0 bases, there was a span of 8 bases. Germline values: CDR1 SGHTA, CDR2 FQGTGA. CDR3 nucleotide sequence: TGTGCCAGCAGCAAAGACAGCTCTGGGGCCAACGTCCTGACTTTC. It is translated as CASSKDSSGANVLTF.

CDR3 loop: CASSGQGRVVETQFF. DNA for the CDR3: TGTGCCAGCAGCGGACAGGGGAGAGTGGTCGAGACCCAGTTCTTC. V is TRBV3-1 and J is TRBJ2-5, with TRBD1 matching 9 bases. Near its end, the DNA agrees better with TRBJ2-1, so the J call may be wrong. The germline CDR1 and CDR2 sequences are LGHDT and YNNKEL (reference sequence). The CDR3 is 15 amino acids.

The chain combines TRBV28 with TRBJ2-1, with 8 bases aligning to TRBD2. Unmatched junction bases numbered 12, after V lost 4 bases and J lost 7 bases. CDR1 is MDHEN and CDR2 is SYDVKM in the germline V gene. The CDR3 spans 16 residues. CDR3 sequence (DNA): TGTGCCAGCAGTTCCCCTAGCGGGTTTGGGGTGAATGAGCAGTTCTTC. Translated: CASSSPSGFGVNEQFF.